These 30 T cell receptor beta chains were sequenced from one sample in a study of cytomegalovirus exposure and HLA in healthy donors. PCR amplification relied on 60 Vbeta primers (plus 13 Jbeta primers). Here immunoSEQ multiplex PCR was the method, and the copy in TCRdb shows in-frame clones only, minus some. The data show fewer than 40,000 clones, 75% to 85% seen once. The source material was PBMCs. These TCRs come from a woman between 35 and 50 years old in good health and CMV-seronegative.

This clone was seen a single time. The chain uses TRBV19 and TRBJ1-1; tentative D call: TRBD1 (5 bases). This CDR3 contains 12 residues. Deletions cut 2 bases from V and 10 bases from J, with 11 bases between. Germline-derived CDR1 and CDR2 are LNHDA and SQIVND (reference sequence). The CDR3 protein is CASSISRGRAFF. As DNA, the CDR3 is TGTGCCAGTAGTATAAGTCGGGGGAGAGCTTTCTTT.

The gene calls are TRBV5-4 and TRBJ1-6; D call uncertain. The germline V and J ends were trimmed by 4 bases and 7 bases, with 12 bases remaining between them. The germline V gene has CDR1 SGHNT and CDR2 YYREEE (reference sequence). The CDR3 runs 14 residues. DNA for the CDR3: TGTGCCAGCAGCCCGCTAGTGGAGAATTCACCCCTCCACTTT. Amino acids: CASSPLVENSPLHF.

The genes are TRBV29-1 and TRBJ2-5, with D possibly TRBD2 on 7 matching bases. Germline CDR1 is SQVTM and CDR2 is ANQGSEA. This CDR3 has 16 residues. V was clipped by 4 bases and J by 2 bases, with 20 bases between them. The DNA of the CDR3 is TGCAGCGTTGCACAAGGCAAGGGGGGGGCACAAGAGACCCAGTACTTC. This sequence encodes CSVAQGKGGAQETQYF. Full variable domain (outside the CDR3, taken from reference TRBV29-1 and TRBJ2-5): SAVISQKPSRDICQRGTSLTIQCQVDSQVTMMFWYRQQPGQSLTLIATANQGSEATYESGFVIDKFPISRPNLTFSTLTVSNMSPEDSSIYLCSVAQGKGGAQETQYFGPGTRLLVL.

This chain connects TRBV7-2 to TRBJ1-6, with unresolved D. The V and J ends lost 5 bases and 14 bases respectively, with 19 bases between them. The germline V gene has CDR1 SGHTA and CDR2 FQGNSA. CDR3 length equals 14 residues. The CDR3 nucleotides read TGTGCCAGCAGCACCCCCTCCTATAATTCGGCCCTCCACTTT. Protein sequence: CASSTPSYNSALHF.

The CDR3 DNA reads TGTGCCACCAGCAGAGTAGGACTTAATGAAAAACTGTTTTTT. This gives the protein CATSRVGLNEKLFF. This rearrangement joins TRBV15 to TRBJ1-4; D remains ambiguous. The CDR3 sequence is 14 residues long. CDR1 and CDR2 from the germline V gene are LNHNV and YYDKDF (reference sequence). The V end was cut by 1 base, the J end by 4 bases, with 7 bases between.

This chain joins TRBV2 and TRBJ1-5, with unresolved D. Per the germline V gene, CDR1 is SNHLY and CDR2 is FYNNEI. The CDR3 totals 15 residues. The V gene lost 1 base and the J gene lost 0 bases, with 7 bases spanning the gap. The CDR3 protein is CASSEGTYSNQPQHF. CDR3 nucleotides: TGTGCCAGCAGTGAAGGGACTTATAGCAATCAGCCCCAGCATTTT.

This clone was detected a few times. The rearrangement joins TRBV7-2 to TRBJ1-6, with D possibly matching TRBD1 (6 bases). Germline-derived CDR1 and CDR2 are SGHTA and FQGNSA. The V end was cut by 3 bases, the J end by 13 bases, with 10 bases between. The CDR3 sequence is 12 residues long. The CDR3 DNA is TGTGCCAGCAGCTTCCAGGGGACCCCCCTCCACTTT. Its protein is CASSFQGTPLHF.

This chain uses TRBV5-1 with TRBJ1-6; D is perhaps TRBD1 (6 bases). Trimming stripped 2 bases from V and 8 bases from J, with 11 bases between. CDR1 is SGHRS, CDR2 YFSETQ, per germline. The CDR3 contains 14 residues. Here the CDR3 DNA reads TGCGCCAGCAGCTTAAACAGGGATTATTCACCCCTCCACTTT. This sequence encodes CASSLNRDYSPLHF.

The rearrangement joins TRBV7-9 to TRBJ1-1, with TRBD1 matching over 9 bases. After removal of 5 bases from V and 1 base from J, the junction contained 2 bases not matched to a gene. Germline V gene data show CDR1 as SEHNR and CDR2 as FQNEAQ (reference sequence). The CDR3 loop spans 14 amino acids. This chain's CDR3 is CASSRGQGNTEAFF. The CDR3 DNA is TGTGCCAGCAGCCGGGGACAGGGGAACACTGAAGCTTTCTTT.

CDR3 protein: CAIRKTGGNTGELFF. The CDR3 region has the DNA TGTGCCATCAGGAAGACAGGGGGCAACACCGGGGAGCTGTTTTTT. The chain has TRBV10-3 and TRBJ2-2, with 10 bases fitting TRBD1. Germline V lookup: CDR1 ENHRY, CDR2 SYGVKD. The V gene end was trimmed by 6 bases and the J gene end by 2 bases; junction bases not matched to a gene: 3. The CDR3 spans 15 residues.

This clone appeared a few times. The genes are TRBV7-2 and TRBJ1-4, with 7 bases lining up with TRBD1. Germline CDR1 and CDR2: SGHTA and FQGNSA. Trimming took 2 bases from V and 7 from J; bases not matched to a gene: 7. The CDR3 spans 15 residues. CDR3 residues: CASSLSQGGGEKLFF. DNA for the CDR3: TGTGCCAGCAGCTTATCCCAGGGGGGAGGTGAAAAACTGTTTTTT. The whole variable domain, remainder taken from reference TRBV7-2 and TRBJ1-4, is GAGVSQSPSNKVTEKGKDVELRCDPISGHTALYWYRQSLGQGLEFLIYFQGNSAPDKSGLPSDRFSAERTGGSVSTLTIQRTQQEDSAVYLCASSLSQGGGEKLFFGSGTQLSVL.

The chain recombines TRBV29-1 with TRBJ2-3; 8 bases are shared with TRBD2. The trim removed 2 bases at V and 1 base at J, leaving 2 bases unmatched. The CDR3 loop spans 14 amino acids. Germline V gene data show CDR1 as SQVTM and CDR2 as ANQGSEA. The DNA of the CDR3 is TGCAGCGTTGAAACTAGCGGCCGCACAGATACGCAGTATTTT. Translated, it gives CSVETSGRTDTQYF.

The chain is built from TRBV7-2 and TRBJ1-3, with D possibly matching TRBD1 (6 bases). Germline V gene data show CDR1 as SGHTA and CDR2 as FQGNSA. The germline V and J ends were trimmed by 5 bases and 4 bases, with 15 bases remaining between them. The CDR3 runs to 15 residues. The CDR3 region has the DNA TGTGCCAGCAGCCCCCGGGCTGGACAGGGAAACACCATATATTTT. As protein: CASSPRAGQGNTIYF.

The chain links TRBV6-1 to TRBJ2-5; D remains ambiguous. Trimming pared 8 bases from V and 4 bases from J, leaving 20 bases between. The CDR3 covers 15 residues. Germline CDR1 is MNHNS and CDR2 is SASEGT. The CDR3 nucleotides read TGTGCCAGCCAGACTGACCCGGCGAATTTAGAGACCCAGTACTTC. This translates into CASQTDPANLETQYF.

A few counts support this clone. The chain joins TRBV6-5 to TRBJ1-2, with 7 bases matching TRBD1. Germline V gene lookup returns CDR1 MNHEY and CDR2 SVGAGI. V gave up 6 bases and J gave up 3 bases; unmatched junction bases: 4. This CDR3 region has 13 residues. CDR3 sequence reads: CASRTGSYYGYTF. The CDR3 nucleotides are TGTGCCAGCAGGACAGGGAGTTACTATGGCTACACCTTC.

The V and J genes are TRBV2 and TRBJ2-1; TRBD2 aligns across 13 bases. The CDR3 extends over 14 amino acids. Looked up from germline, CDR1 is SNHLY and CDR2 is FYNNEI. Trimming cost V 3 bases and J 9 bases; bases outside gene matches: 2. As DNA, the CDR3 is TGTGCCAGCAGTGATTGGACTAGCGGGGGTGAGCAGTTCTTC. Translated: CASSDWTSGGEQFF.

The chain uses TRBV28 and TRBJ2-7, with 10 positions matching TRBD1. The CDR3 has 14 amino acids. The trim removed 5 bases at V and 4 bases at J, leaving 5 bases unmatched. Germline CDR1 reads MDHEN; CDR2 reads SYDVKM. Written as DNA, the CDR3 is TGTGCCAGCAGTCGACAGGGGGCGAAGTACGAGCAGTACGTC. This sequence encodes CASSRQGAKYEQYV.

This chain links TRBV5-6 with TRBJ2-3, with 7 positions matching TRBD2. The V segment lost 1 base and the J segment 5 bases; nucleotides outside the gene matches: 4. Germline V gene lookup returns CDR1 SGHDT and CDR2 YYEEEE. The CDR3 runs to 14 residues. CDR3 amino acids: CASSLSWGGDTQYF. For the CDR3, the DNA is TGTGCCAGCAGCTTGTCTTGGGGGGGAGATACGCAGTATTTT. Supplemented by reference TRBV5-6 and TRBJ2-3, the full variable domain reads DAGVTQSPTHLIKTRGQQVTLRCSPKSGHDTVSWYQQALGQGPQFIFQYYEEEERQRGNFPDRFSGHQFPNYSSELNVNALLLGDSALYLCASSLSWGGDTQYFGPGTRLTVL.

The rearrangement uses TRBV5-4 and TRBJ2-3; a possible D gene is TRBD2 (6 bases). This CDR3 comprises 14 residues. The germline gives CDR1 SGHNT, CDR2 YYREEE (reference sequence). V gave up 4 bases and J gave up 5 bases, with 14 bases separating them. The CDR3, as DNA: TGTGCCAGCAGCCCGACTAGGGATCGAGATACGCAGTATTTT. Its protein product is CASSPTRDRDTQYF.

The J gene is TRBJ2-1, the V gene TRBV4-1, with a possible D match to TRBD1 (6 bases). The CDR3 contains 17 residues. V lost 4 bases to trimming and J lost 0 bases, with 16 bases between them. Germline CDR1 and CDR2: MGHRA and YSYEKL. CDR3 in amino acids: CASSPRTELSSYNEQFF. DNA of the CDR3: TGCGCCAGCAGCCCCCGGACAGAACTGAGCTCCTACAATGAGCAGTTCTTC.

The V gene is TRBV5-1, the J gene TRBJ1-3, with D possibly being TRBD1 (5 bases). This CDR3 comprises 14 residues. Trimming took off 4 bases at V and 4 bases at J, with 12 bases between the two ends. Looked up from germline, CDR1 is SGHRS and CDR2 is YFSETQ. For the CDR3, the DNA is TGCGCCAGCAGCGTAGGGGTTTGGGGAAACACCATATATTTT. This encodes CASSVGVWGNTIYF. Complete variable domain (other parts from reference TRBV5-1 and TRBJ1-3): KAGVTQTPRYLIKTRGQQVTLSCSPISGHRSVSWYQQTPGQGLQFLFEYFSETQRNKGNFPGRFSGRQFSNSRSEMNVSTLELGDSALYLCASSVGVWGNTIYFGEGSWLTVV.

V usage is TRBV18 and J usage is TRBJ2-2; D gene uncertain. Germline assignment: CDR1 KGHSH and CDR2 LQKENI. The V and J ends lost 6 bases and 3 bases respectively, with 5 bases between them. The CDR3 has 12 residues. CDR3 region: CASSIDTGELFF. The CDR3 DNA reads TGTGCCAGCTCCATAGACACCGGGGAGCTGTTTTTT.

The chain has TRBV19 and TRBJ1-3, with D unclear. CDR3 length: 15 residues. With 5 bases removed from V and 0 bases from J, the gap between germline ends came to 11 bases. The V gene's germline CDR1 is LNHDA and CDR2 SQIVND (reference sequence). The CDR3 DNA reads as TGTGCCAGTAGTCCAGTTTGGAGCTCTGGAAACACCATATATTTT. It yields the protein CASSPVWSSGNTIYF.

This clone came up once. The gene calls are TRBV7-8 and TRBJ2-7, with TRBD1 matching over 7 bases. The CDR3 is 15 residues long. The junction had 8 bases not matched to a gene; V was cut back by 5 bases and J by 1 base. Germline lookup yields CDR1 SGHVS and CDR2 FQNEAQ. This chain's CDR3 is CASSLRTGPSYEQYV. CDR3 in DNA: TGTGCCAGCAGCCTGAGGACAGGACCTTCCTACGAGCAGTACGTC.

The CDR3 DNA reads TGTGCCAGCAGGGGAGGGCTAGCCCTTGGGGCCAACGTCCTGACTTTC. Residues: CASRGGLALGANVLTF. The chain is built from TRBV27 and TRBJ2-6, with 7 nucleotides matching TRBD2. Germline V lookup: CDR1 MNHEY, CDR2 SMNVEV (reference sequence). The CDR3 is 16 residues long. V dropped 6 bases and J dropped 3; count of bases not matched to a gene: 8.

This clone was seen once. V is TRBV21-1 and J is TRBJ2-5; the table calls TRBD1, which could not be checked here. TRBV21-1 is classified as a pseudogene. The CDR3 is 16 amino acids. The CDR3 reads CASSLPFDSQQETQYF. In DNA form, the CDR3 reads TGTGCCAGCAGCCTGCCTTTCGACAGTCAGCAAGAGACCCAGTACTTC.

This clone was found a few times. This chain uses TRBV5-5 with TRBJ2-1; unclear D gene. The length of the CDR3 is 13 residues. Trimming stripped 1 base from V and 5 bases from J, with 7 bases between. Germline loops: CDR1 SGHKS, CDR2 YYEKEE (reference sequence). The CDR3 loop is CASSLSIHNEQFF. CDR3 in DNA: TGTGCCAGCAGCTTGAGCATACACAATGAGCAGTTCTTC.

The J gene is TRBJ1-1, the V gene TRBV2; TRBD1 matches 8 bases. From germline, CDR1 is SNHLY and CDR2 FYNNEI. V lost 3 bases, J lost 4 bases, and 7 bases stayed unmatched. This CDR3 spans 15 amino acids. The CDR3 coding sequence is TGTGCCAGCAGTGATCGGACAGGGACGGGCACTGAAGCTTTCTTT. The encoded protein is CASSDRTGTGTEAFF.

This clone showed up just a few times. The V and J genes are TRBV2 and TRBJ1-5; TRBD1 matches 11 bases. Germline V lookup: CDR1 SNHLY, CDR2 FYNNEI. The CDR3 is 15 amino acids. Germline trimming cut 5 bases from V and 6 bases from J; bases unmatched to any gene: 6. Here the CDR3 DNA reads TGTGCCAGCAGTTCCGGGACAGGGGGAGTTCAGCCCCAGCATTTT. This codes for CASSSGTGGVQPQHF.

V and J are TRBV6-6 and TRBJ1-6; 8 nucleotides match TRBD1. The germline V gene encodes CDR1 MNHNY and CDR2 SVGAGI (reference sequence). Losses at the gene ends were 6 bases for V and 10 bases for J; bases not matched to a gene: 8. There are 14 residues in the CDR3. CDR3 sequence: CASSKQGERSPLHF. CDR3 coding DNA: TGTGCCAGCAGCAAACAGGGGGAGAGATCACCCCTCCACTTT.